Below are 5 T cell receptor beta chains sequenced from a single sample in a study of cytomegalovirus exposure and HLA in healthy donors. The primer mix had 60 Vbeta and 13 Jbeta primers. TCRdb's copy holds only in-frame clones and misses some; the assay was immunoSEQ multiplex PCR. The sample yields 100,000 to 120,000 clones, under 85% seen once. The sequencing input was PBMCs. These receptors were taken from a man between 25 and 39 years old in good health and CMV-seropositive.

J is TRBJ1-1 and V is TRBV7-2; 7 positions agree with TRBD1. This CDR3 has 15 amino acids. J was trimmed by 1 base and V by 5 bases; bases with no gene match: 7. Germline-derived CDR1 and CDR2 are SGHTA and FQGNSA. The CDR3 DNA is TGTGCCAGCAGCCTGGAAGGACAGGAGAACACTGAAGCTTTCTTT. This codes for CASSLEGQENTEAFF.

This chain links TRBV12-5 with TRBJ1-1; a possible D gene is TRBD1 (5 bases). Germline CDR1 and CDR2: LGHNT and FRNRAP. CDR3 length equals 15 residues. Trimming removed 4 bases from V and 2 bases from J, with 14 bases in between. CDR3 DNA: TGTGCTAGTGGTTCGTGGGGCGGGGCTAACACTGAAGCTTTCTTT. This translates into CASGSWGGANTEAFF.

V gene TRBV13 combines with J gene TRBJ2-5; maybe TRBD2 (5 bases). Between the trimmed V and J ends, which lost 3 bases and 2 bases, there was a span of 19 bases. Germline V CDR1 and CDR2: PRHDT, FYEKMQ (reference sequence). The length of the CDR3 is 17 residues. CDR3 nucleotides: TGTGCCAGCAGCTTTCTCTCGCTTTTAGCGAATCAAGAGACCCAGTACTTC. Its translation: CASSFLSLLANQETQYF. The complete variable domain, with remaining parts taken from reference TRBV13 and TRBJ2-5, reads AAGVIQSPRHLIKEKRETATLKCYPIPRHDTVYWYQQGPGQDPQFLISFYEKMQSDKGSIPDRFSAQQFSDYHSELNMSSLELGDSALYFCASSFLSLLANQETQYFGPGTRLLVL.

There are a few counts of this clone. CDR3 DNA: TGCGCCAGCAGCTTGGAGTATGGGACAGTCTATGGCTACACCTTC. Translated, it gives CASSLEYGTVYGYTF. The rearrangement uses TRBV5-1 and TRBJ1-2, with 7 bases that match TRBD1. Germline V lookup: CDR1 SGHRS, CDR2 YFSETQ. Trimming took 0 bases from V and 4 from J; bases not matched to a gene: 6. This CDR3 has 15 residues.

The V and J genes are TRBV5-5 and TRBJ2-7, with TRBD1 matching over 9 bases. The germline V gene has CDR1 SGHKS and CDR2 YYEKEE (reference sequence). J was trimmed by 0 bases and V by 4 bases; bases with no gene match: 8. This CDR3 is 16 amino acids long. CDR3 DNA sequence: TGTGCCAGCAGCACCGGGACAGGGTATTCCTCCTACGAGCAGTACTTC. It is translated as CASSTGTGYSSYEQYF.